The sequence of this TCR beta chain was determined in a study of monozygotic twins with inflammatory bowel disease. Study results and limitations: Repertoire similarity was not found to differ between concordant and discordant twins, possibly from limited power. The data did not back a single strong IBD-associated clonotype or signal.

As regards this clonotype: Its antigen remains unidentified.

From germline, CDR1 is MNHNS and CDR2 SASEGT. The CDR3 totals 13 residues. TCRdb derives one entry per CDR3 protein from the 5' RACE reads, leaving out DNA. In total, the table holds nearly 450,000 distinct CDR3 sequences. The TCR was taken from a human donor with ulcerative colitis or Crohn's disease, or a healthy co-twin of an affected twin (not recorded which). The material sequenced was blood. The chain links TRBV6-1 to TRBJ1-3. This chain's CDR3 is CASSWNRENTIYF.